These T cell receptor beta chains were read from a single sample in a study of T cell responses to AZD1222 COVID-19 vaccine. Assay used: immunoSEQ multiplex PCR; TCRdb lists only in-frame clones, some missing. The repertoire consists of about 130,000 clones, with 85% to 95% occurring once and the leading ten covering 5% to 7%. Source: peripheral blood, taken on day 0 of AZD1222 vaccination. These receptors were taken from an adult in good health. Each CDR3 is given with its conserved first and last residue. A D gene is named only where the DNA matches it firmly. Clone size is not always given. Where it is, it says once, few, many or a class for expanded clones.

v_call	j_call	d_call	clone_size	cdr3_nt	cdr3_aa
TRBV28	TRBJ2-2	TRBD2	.	TGTGCCAGCAGTAGGGGAATACTAGCGGGAGGGCCGAACACCGGGGAGCTGTTTTTT	CASSRGILAGGPNTGELFF
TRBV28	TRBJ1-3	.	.	TGTGCCAGCAGTTTTAGGTTTGGGGGGGCGACTGGAAACACCATATATTTT	CASSFRFGGATGNTIYF
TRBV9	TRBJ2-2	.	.	TGTGCCAGCAGCATCTCCGACACCGGGGAGCTGTTTTTT	CASSISDTGELFF
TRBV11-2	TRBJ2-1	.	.	TGTGCCAGCGAGGCTGGGACCACTTCTCGGAATGAGCAGTTCTTC	CASEAGTTSRNEQFF
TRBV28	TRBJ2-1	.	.	TGTGCCAGCAGACCGGCAGGGCAACGGGAGCAGTTCTTC	CASRPAGQREQFF
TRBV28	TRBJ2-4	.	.	TGTGCCAGCAGTCCCGAGGCCAAAAACATTCAGTACTTC	CASSPEAKNIQYF
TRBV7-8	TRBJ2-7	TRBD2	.	TGTGCCAGCAGCAGCCTTAGCGGGAGTGGAGAGCAATACTTC	CASSSLSGSGEQYF
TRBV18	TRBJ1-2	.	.	TGTGCCAGCTCACCCAATTCCGGGGCGGGAGGCTACACCTTC	CASSPNSGAGGYTF
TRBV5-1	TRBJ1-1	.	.	TGCGCCAGCAGCTCGAACTGGGACGTGAACACTGAAGCTTTCTTT	CASSSNWDVNTEAFF
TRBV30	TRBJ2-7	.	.	TGTGCCTGGCAGATGCCAAGCGGGTTCGACTACGAGCAGTACTTC	CAWQMPSGFDYEQYF
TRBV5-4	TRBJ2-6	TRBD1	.	TGTGCCAGCAGCCTCACAGGGGCTGGGGCCAACGTCCTGACTTTC	CASSLTGAGANVLTF
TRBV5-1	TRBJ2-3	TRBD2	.	TGCGCCAGCAAAGAAGGACCGGGACTAAGCACAGATACGCAGTATTTT	CASKEGPGLSTDTQYF
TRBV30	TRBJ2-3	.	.	TGTGCCTGGAGACGCGCAGGGCTCACAGATACGCAGTATTTT	CAWRRAGLTDTQYF
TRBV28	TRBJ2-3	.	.	TGTGCCAGCAGTCCGCGGACTGGAGATACGCAGTATTTT	CASSPRTGDTQYF
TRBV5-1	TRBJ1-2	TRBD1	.	TGCGCCAGCAGCTTATTGGGACAGTCCGAGTCTGGCTACACCTTC	CASSLLGQSESGYTF
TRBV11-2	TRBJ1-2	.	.	TGTGCCAGCATCCTGGGGCGGGGGAACTATGGCTACACCTTC	CASILGRGNYGYTF
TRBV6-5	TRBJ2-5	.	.	TGTGCCAGCAGCTCATCAGCCCAAGAGACCCAGTACTTC	CASSSSAQETQYF
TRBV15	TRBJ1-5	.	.	TGTGCCACCAGCAGAGGAGATGAGCCCCAGCATTTT	CATSRGDEPQHF
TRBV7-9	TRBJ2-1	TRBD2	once	TGTGCCAGCAGCTCGGAGCGGGGGGACTGGAATGAGCAGTTCTTC	CASSSERGDWNEQFF
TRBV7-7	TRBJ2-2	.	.	TGTGCTAGCAGCTTAGCCCAGCACACCGGGGAGCTGTTTTTT	CASSLAQHTGELFF
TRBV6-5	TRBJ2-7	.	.	TGTGCCAGTACGAACAGGGATTTGAGCGAGCAGTACTTC	CASTNRDLSEQYF
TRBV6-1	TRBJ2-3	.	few	TGTGCCAGCAGTGAAATGGTGTCAGATACGCAGTATTTT	CASSEMVSDTQYF
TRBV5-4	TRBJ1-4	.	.	TGTGCCAGCAGCTTGGACAGGGCAGAGCGGAAACTGTTTTTT	CASSLDRAERKLFF
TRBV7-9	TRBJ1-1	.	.	TGTGCCAGCAGCTTAGGGTTAGGGAACACTGAAGCTTTCTTT	CASSLGLGNTEAFF
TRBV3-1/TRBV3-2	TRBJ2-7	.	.	TGTGCCAGCAGCCAAGATGAATACCCCTCCTACGAGCAGTACTTC	CASSQDEYPSYEQYF
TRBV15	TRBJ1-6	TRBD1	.	TGTGCCACCAGCAGAGGATACAGCGGCCAGGGGGATTCACCCCTCCACTTT	CATSRGYSGQGDSPLHF